This T cell receptor (beta chain) was sequenced during a study of T-cell memory formation after mild COVID-19. About the research overall: Clusters were largely donor specific.

In TCRdb, the 5' RACE reads were re-called with MiXCR into one record per CDR3 protein. The sample contains about 610,000 distinct CDR3 sequences, 15% to 20% of which appear only once. About this clonotype: Its antigen is as yet unknown.

Study-wide results and limits: Researchers found some responding clones in pre-infection memory, a sign that cross-reactive memory joined. Later expanders leaned toward CD4+, whereas clones contracting from day 15 to 85 were balanced CD4/CD8.

This clonotype was obtained from an adult woman who had mild COVID-19 (a few samples of this study predate the infection). Cell type and time point are not known. Sequencing was carried out using PBMCs or a T cell subset sorted from them (not recorded which).

The CDR3 DNA reads as TGCGCCAGCATGACCAGCCTGGGTGACAATGAGCAGTTCTTC. Protein: CASMTSLGDNEQFF. The chain combines TRBV5-1 with TRBJ2-1; D is undetermined. V lost 6 bases and J 5 bases, leaving 15 bases between the germline ends. The V gene's germline CDR1 is SGHRS and CDR2 YFSETQ. This CDR3 region has 14 residues.